This TCR beta chain was profiled in a study of memory CD4+ T cells and cytomegalovirus serostatus (dated by TCRdb to the late 2010s). The study in broad terms: The cohort included approximately 35 healthy adults from Belgium, of whom 9 were CMV seropositive and 24 were CMV seronegative. The study sequenced CD4+ memory TCRbeta repertoires of a Belgian cohort with known cytomegalovirus serostatus to replicate a published TCR-based CMV serostatus classifier. Summary of the overall study and its limitations: For predicting CMV serostatus, the median bootstrapped AUC was approximately 0.95 using the original framework and roughly 0.91 using a US-trained random forest. Of 164 previously reported CMV-associated TCRbeta sequences, approximately 70 appeared in the CD4+ memory repertoires, each in one to five individuals. On the Belgian cohort, the classifier based on the original framework reached a median bootstrapped AUC of about 0.95, with a 95% CI of 0.76-1.00. Only CD4+CD45RO+ memory cells were sequenced, in contrast to the original study, in which naive and memory CD4+ and CD8+ populations were covered. The results were interpreted as suggesting that the CMV-associated TCR signature is largely present in the CD4+ memory repertoire.

Genomic DNA was extracted from sorted cells with the Quick-DNA Microprep Kit. TCRbeta DNA was amplified with the immunoSEQ hsTCRbeta kit following the manufacturer's protocol. TCRbeta libraries were sequenced on an Illumina MiSeq instrument. Per the original workflow: Removing out-of-frame sequences left some 2.4 million distinct TCRbeta sequences, an average of roughly 68,000 per individual. Each individual was scored according to the count of 150 to 200 previously reported CMV-associated TCRbeta sequences and the total productive distinct TCRbeta count. A beta-binomial model was reimplemented in Python, and scikit-learn random forests with default parameters were trained on US cohort data. Classifier performance on the Belgian cohort was reported as the median AUC with percentile confidence intervals calculated over 10,000 bootstrap iterations. The immuneACCESS repertoire file appears here via TCRdb, limited to in-frame rearrangements. These files lack a portion of the clones; in checked studies, under half of the deficit traces to unresolved V genes, and the cause of the others is not known. Clone size and the V and J calls come from that table; the DNA yielded D and trimming. The sample yields some 50,000 clones; around 78% were counted once. The ten top clones hold approximately 1.5% of the sample.

The CDR3 covers 17 residues, taking in both the cysteine and the phenylalanine. The DNA shown is the 51-base CDR3, in frame from base 1. Taken from the germline V gene, the CDR1 and CDR2 loops are MDHEN and SYDVKM. The junction shows trimming of 3 bases on V and 4 bases on J, plus 18 bases between the germline ends. This clone appeared a single time. Its antigen specificity is not known. Nothing much larger sits one base from this clone, and base qualities are not available. Single viable CD3+CD4+CD8-CD45RO+ cells were sorted as memory CD4+ T cells on a FACSAria II. CMV serostatus was determined with a Roche Elecsys assay detecting serum IgG against CMV pp150, pp28, p38 and p52. Following thawing, total CD4+ T cells were enriched through positive selection using CD4 magnetic microbeads. The samples came from a different study that was designed specifically to examine the CD4+ T cell memory repertoire. Peripheral blood mononuclear cells were isolated and cryopreserved following standard operating procedures; serum was stored at -80 °C. Staining used CD3-PerCP (BW264/56), CD4-APC (RPA-T4), CD45RO-PE (UCHT1) and CD8-Pacific Orange (3B5) antibodies, with Sytox blue excluding non-viable cells.

The receptor was isolated from an adult in good health and CMV-seronegative. The specimen was memory CD4+ T cells from blood. The chain links TRBV28 with TRBJ2-2, with the D segment possibly TRBD1 or TRBD2, each aligning over 5 bases. The DNA sequence is TGTGCCAGCAGTTTCCCCTCCCAGGGAGCAGTCACCGGGGAGCTGTTTTTT. The encoded protein is CASSFPSQGAVTGELFF.